This T cell receptor beta chain was captured in a study of blood T cell repertoires in COVID-19. At the level of the study: The United States, Italy and Spain provided the acute and convalescent COVID-19 samples.

Original data processing: Reference gene primer amplification in the assay estimated nucleated cell counts. The method was immunoSEQ multiplex PCR; TCRdb's version includes in-frame clones alone and lacks a portion of them. D and trimming were read from the DNA, whereas the V and J calls and clone size are those reported in that table. The repertoire holds over 110,000 clones, with about 76% as singletons. Germline V CDR1 and CDR2: LGHNA, YNFKEQ. This CDR3 comprises 16 residues. V trimming: 5 bases; J trimming: 3 bases; junction bases outside the gene matches: 9. The sequenced sample consisted of peripheral blood. The J gene is TRBJ1-2, the V gene TRBV4-2, with 10 bases that match TRBD1. The sequence was obtained from a human donor in a cohort sampled during active COVID-19. CDR3 sequence: CASSKPPTGGDYGYTF. CDR3 coding DNA: TGTGCCAGCAGCAAACCCCCGACAGGGGGCGACTATGGCTACACCTTC.